A single sample gave rise to the 26 T cell receptor beta chains below, sequenced in a study of shared T cell receptors in the human thymus. Clones were read by immunoSEQ multiplex PCR, and TCRdb kept only the in-frame ones, dropping some. The data show about 660,000 clones, approximately 89% seen once. These data also formed part of another study, on human thymus T cells.

The sample was thymocytes. These receptors were collected from a boy younger than two with a congenital heart defect.

This clone was found once. This rearrangement joins TRBV5-4 to TRBJ2-7; TRBD1 matches 8 bases. The CDR3 runs to 15 residues. The junction had 6 bases not matched to a gene; V was cut back by 0 bases and J by 4 bases. In germline, CDR1 is SGHNT, CDR2 YYREEE (reference sequence). CDR3 sequence: CASSLDARGRYEQYF. In DNA form, the CDR3 reads TGTGCCAGCAGCTTGGATGCCAGGGGGCGGTACGAGCAGTACTTC.

The chain joins TRBV11-3 to TRBJ2-1; 16 bases are a match to TRBD2. CDR1 and CDR2 (germline): SGHNT, YENEEA. The CDR3 extends over 17 amino acids. The ends lost 5 bases at V and 5 bases at J; junction bases unmatched: 6. The CDR3 here is CASSPGLAGGGDNEQFF. The CDR3 region has the DNA TGTGCCAGCAGCCCGGGACTAGCGGGAGGGGGGGACAATGAGCAGTTCTTC. Drawing the rest from reference TRBV11-3 and TRBJ2-1, the complete variable domain is EAGVVQSPRYKIIEKKQPVAFWCNPISGHNTLYWYLQNLGQGPELLIRYENEEAVDDSQLPKDRFSAERLKGVDSTLKIQPAELGDSAVYLCASSPGLAGGGDNEQFFGPGTRLTVL.

The V call is TRBV6-6, the J call TRBJ2-1, with 7 bases that match TRBD1. The CDR3 sequence is 13 residues long. The germline V gene has CDR1 MNHNY and CDR2 SVGAGI (reference sequence). Trimming cost V 6 bases and J 9 bases; bases outside gene matches: 8. The CDR3 nucleotides are TGTGCCAGCAGCCCTACAGGGGTGAGTGAGCAGTTCTTC. It translates to CASSPTGVSEQFF.

The rearrangement joins TRBV5-6 to TRBJ1-1; 8 bases agree with TRBD1. V lost 6 bases to trimming and J lost 4 bases; unmatched junction nucleotides: 5. CDR1 SGHDT and CDR2 YYEEEE come from the germline V gene. The CDR3 length is 13 residues. CDR3 residues: CASTKQGGTEAFF. The CDR3 DNA sequence: TGTGCCAGCACCAAACAGGGGGGCACTGAAGCTTTCTTT. Drawing the rest from reference TRBV5-6 and TRBJ1-1, the complete variable domain is DAGVTQSPTHLIKTRGQQVTLRCSPKSGHDTVSWYQQALGQGPQFIFQYYEEEERQRGNFPDRFSGHQFPNYSSELNVNALLLGDSALYLCASTKQGGTEAFFGQGTRLTVV.

The V gene is TRBV30, the J gene TRBJ1-1; the match to TRBD1 covers 9 bases. The V segment lost 4 bases and the J segment 0 bases; nucleotides outside the gene matches: 15. CDR3 size: 18 residues. Germline-derived CDR1 and CDR2 are GTSNPN and SVGIG (reference sequence). In DNA, the CDR3 is TGTGCCTGGATCCGCCGGGACAGGGAATCCCGCATGAACACTGAAGCTTTCTTT. This gives the protein CAWIRRDRESRMNTEAFF.

The chain joins TRBV19 to TRBJ2-3, with D maybe TRBD1 (6 bases). The CDR3 totals 12 residues. V lost 7 bases and J lost 3, with 8 bases in between. Germline lookup yields CDR1 LNHDA and CDR2 SQIVND (reference sequence). CDR3 nucleotide sequence: TGTGCCAGTAACCAGGGGACAGATACGCAGTATTTT. Translation gives CASNQGTDTQYF. The full variable domain, its missing parts supplied by reference TRBV19 and TRBJ2-3, is DGGITQSPKYLFRKEGQNVTLSCEQNLNHDAMYWYRQDPGQGLRLIYYSQIVNDFQKGDIAEGYSVSREKKESFPLTVTSAQKNPTAFYLCASNQGTDTQYFGPGTRLTVL.

The count of this clone is one. The chain joins TRBV5-1 to TRBJ1-2, with 9 nucleotides matching TRBD1. The CDR3 contains 15 residues. The V and J ends lost 4 bases and 2 bases, in that order; junction bases with no gene match: 6. Germline CDR1 and CDR2: SGHRS and YFSETQ. CDR3 in amino acids: CASSAGQGRNYGYTF. CDR3 nucleotides: TGCGCCAGCAGCGCAGGACAGGGGCGCAACTATGGCTACACCTTC.

The chain couples TRBV15 to TRBJ2-5, with D tentatively TRBD1 (6 bases). CDR1 is LNHNV, CDR2 YYDKDF, per germline (reference sequence). The CDR3 sequence is 14 residues long. V lost 2 bases and J lost 4, with 11 bases in between. This CDR3 is CATSRHGQLETQYF. The CDR3 DNA is TGTGCCACCAGCAGACATGGACAGCTAGAGACCCAGTACTTC.

This clone was counted once. The chain recombines TRBV15 with TRBJ2-1; 7 bases agree with TRBD1. Per the germline V gene, CDR1 is LNHNV and CDR2 is YYDKDF (reference sequence). The CDR3 consists of 19 residues. The ends lost 0 bases at V and 4 bases at J; junction bases unmatched: 15. This CDR3 is CATSRDRPWTGSVYNEQFF. DNA for the CDR3: TGTGCCACCAGCAGAGATAGGCCATGGACAGGTTCGGTTTACAATGAGCAGTTCTTC.

This clone came up once. This chain links TRBV30 with TRBJ1-4; the D gene is possibly TRBD1 (5 bases). The CDR3 runs 10 residues. V was pared by 4 bases and J by 8 bases, with 5 bases between. The germline CDR1 and CDR2 sequences are GTSNPN and SVGIG (reference sequence). The CDR3 loop reads CAWKGEKLFF. CDR3 DNA: TGTGCCTGGAAGGGGGAAAAACTGTTTTTT.

This clone was observed a single time. The gene calls are TRBV4-1 and TRBJ2-1; TRBD2 matches 12 bases. V was pared by 0 bases and J by 0 bases, with 9 bases of the junction left unmatched. Per the germline V gene, CDR1 is MGHRA and CDR2 is YSYEKL. CDR3 length: 20 residues. CDR3 protein: CASSQDLTSGGISSYNEQFF. CDR3 nucleotides: TGCGCCAGCAGCCAAGATCTGACTAGCGGGGGAATCAGCTCCTACAATGAGCAGTTCTTC.

The chain couples TRBV9 to TRBJ2-3, with D possibly TRBD2 on 6 matching bases. The CDR3 contains 15 residues. CDR1 and CDR2 (germline): SGDLS, YYNGEE. Trimming stripped 0 bases from V and 4 bases from J, with 12 bases between. This CDR3 is CASSVGLVTSDTQYF. Here the CDR3 DNA reads TGTGCCAGCAGCGTAGGACTAGTTACCTCAGATACGCAGTATTTT. Full variable domain (missing parts from reference TRBV9 and TRBJ2-3): DSGVTQTPKHLITATGQRVTLRCSPRSGDLSVYWYQQSLDQGLQFLIQYYNGEERAKGNILERFSAQQFPDLHSELNLSSLELGDSALYFCASSVGLVTSDTQYFGPGTRLTVL.

The genes are TRBV5-1 and TRBJ2-7, with D perhaps matching TRBD1 (5 bases). Trimming took off 7 bases at V and 2 bases at J, with 16 bases between the two ends. The CDR3 runs to 14 residues. Germline loops: CDR1 SGHRS, CDR2 YFSETQ. The CDR3 DNA is TGCGCCAGCCAAGGGGCACTAAACCCCTACGAGCAGTACTTC. It specifies CASQGALNPYEQYF.

This sequence joins TRBV28 and TRBJ1-1, with D possibly TRBD1 on 5 matching bases. Deletions cut 3 bases from V and 1 base from J, with 9 bases between. The CDR3 has 14 amino acids. CDR1 and CDR2 from the germline V gene are MDHEN and SYDVKM. The CDR3 protein is CASSLGHTNTEAFF. CDR3 sequence (DNA): TGTGCCAGCAGTTTGGGGCACACGAACACTGAAGCTTTCTTT.

The chain recombines TRBV5-6 with TRBJ1-2, with TRBD1 identical over 8 bases. CDR3 size: 15 residues. V shed 0 bases, J shed 7 bases, and the junction held 8 bases outside the gene matches. Per the germline V gene, CDR1 is SGHDT and CDR2 is YYEEEE. The CDR3 loop reads CASSLEGRGQSGYTF. CDR3 coding DNA: TGTGCCAGCAGCTTGGAGGGCAGGGGGCAGAGTGGCTACACCTTC.

The V and J genes are TRBV5-1 and TRBJ2-2, with TRBD1 identical over 12 bases. The germline CDR1 and CDR2 sequences are SGHRS and YFSETQ. Trimming removed 2 bases from V and 8 bases from J; junction bases left unmatched: 13. CDR3 length: 18 residues. CDR3 DNA: TGCGCCAGCAGCTTCAACCCCGGGACAGGGGGCAGACTAGGGGAGCTGTTTTTT. Its translation is CASSFNPGTGGRLGELFF.

The chain combines TRBV6-1 with TRBJ1-1; D is possibly TRBD1 (6 bases). Germline V CDR1 and CDR2: MNHNS, SASEGT. The V end was cut by 7 bases, the J end by 5 bases, with 17 bases between. The CDR3 length is 14 residues. CDR3 sequence: CASNTTGTRTEAFF. The CDR3 coding sequence is TGTGCCAGCAATACCACAGGGACGCGGACTGAAGCTTTCTTT.

The table lists this clone with a count of one. CDR3 coding DNA: TGTGCCAGCAGCTCGAGGTCGGACAGGAAATATGGCTACACCTTC. Translating gives CASSSRSDRKYGYTF. This chain joins TRBV7-6 and TRBJ1-2; 7 positions agree with TRBD1. The germline gives CDR1 SGHVS, CDR2 FNYEAQ. V lost 4 bases and J lost 5; bases outside the gene matches: 10. This CDR3 is built from 15 residues.

The chain has TRBV7-9 and TRBJ1-2; 9 bases are shared with TRBD1. J lost 6 bases, V lost 1 base, and 3 bases had no gene match. The CDR3 is made up of 14 amino acids. Looked up from germline, CDR1 is SEHNR and CDR2 is FQNEAQ (reference sequence). The CDR3 bases are TGTGCCAGCAGCTTAGGGACAGGGGAGAATGGCTACACCTTC. This translates into CASSLGTGENGYTF.

The V and J genes are TRBV7-2 and TRBJ1-4; possible D gene TRBD1, 5 bases. The germline CDR1 and CDR2 sequences are SGHTA and FQGNSA. This CDR3 region has 18 residues. V lost 2 bases to trimming and J lost 1 base, with 17 bases between them. The CDR3 DNA reads as TGTGCCAGCAGCTTACCGGGCAGGGCCGGAATAACTAATGAAAAACTGTTTTTT. Its protein product is CASSLPGRAGITNEKLFF.

The J gene is TRBJ2-7, the V gene TRBV2, with D possibly TRBD1 on 6 matching bases. CDR3 length: 15 residues. The germline V and J ends were trimmed by 4 bases and 3 bases, with 16 bases remaining between them. Germline CDR1 reads SNHLY; CDR2 reads FYNNEI. Here the CDR3 DNA reads TGTGCCAGCAGTGCCCCAGGGGACGTTGACTACGAGCAGTACTTC. It specifies CASSAPGDVDYEQYF.

V is TRBV18 and J is TRBJ2-1; weak D call: TRBD1 (6 bases). The germline V gene has CDR1 KGHSH and CDR2 LQKENI. The CDR3 is made up of 16 amino acids. Trimming shortened V by 2 bases and J by 0 bases, and 11 bases separated the two germline ends. For the CDR3, the DNA is TGTGCCAGCTCACCAGGAGGACAGAGCTCCTACAATGAGCAGTTCTTC. This sequence encodes CASSPGGQSSYNEQFF.

The sample holds one count of this clone. The rearrangement joins TRBV7-2 to TRBJ2-2; D is uncertain. CDR1 is SGHTA and CDR2 is FQGNSA in the germline V gene. Trimming cost V 3 bases and J 6 bases, with 11 bases left between them. The CDR3 extends over 14 amino acids. The CDR3 DNA reads TGTGCCAGCAGCTTGAGAGTTCCCGCCGGGGAGCTGTTTTTT. Translation gives CASSLRVPAGELFF.

This chain joins TRBV27 and TRBJ2-1; 9 bases are a match to TRBD1. Per germline, CDR1 MNHEY and CDR2 SMNVEV (reference sequence). The V and J ends lost 6 bases and 8 bases, in that order; junction bases with no gene match: 11. The CDR3 is 15 residues long. The CDR3, as DNA: TGTGCCAGCAGCTTCCGGGACAGGGATTATCATGAGCAGTTCTTC. Its translation is CASSFRDRDYHEQFF.

This clone was seen more than once but under ten times. V is TRBV10-2 and J is TRBJ1-1; TRBD1 matches 12 bases. The CDR3 runs 16 residues. With V trimmed by 8 bases and J by 5 bases, 12 bases remained unmatched. From germline, CDR1 is WSHSY and CDR2 SAAADI. DNA for the CDR3: TGCGCCAGCCGACGATGGGACAGGGGGCGCGGGACTGAAGCTTTCTTT. Amino acid sequence: CASRRWDRGRGTEAFF.

The genes are TRBV18 and TRBJ1-5; D is uncertain. The V gene's germline CDR1 is KGHSH and CDR2 LQKENI. Trimming left V 3 bases short and J 0 bases short, with 6 bases between. The CDR3 is made up of 14 amino acids. For the CDR3, the DNA is TGTGCCAGCTCACCGAGACATAGCAATCAGCCCCAGCATTTT. Amino acids: CASSPRHSNQPQHF.